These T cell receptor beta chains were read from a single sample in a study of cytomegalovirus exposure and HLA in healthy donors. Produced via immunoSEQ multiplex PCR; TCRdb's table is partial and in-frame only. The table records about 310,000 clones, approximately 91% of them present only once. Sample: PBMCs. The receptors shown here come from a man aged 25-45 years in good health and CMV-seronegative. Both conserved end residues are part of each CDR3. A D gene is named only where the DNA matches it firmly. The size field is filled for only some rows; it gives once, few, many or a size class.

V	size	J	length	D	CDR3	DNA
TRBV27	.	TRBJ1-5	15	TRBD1	CASSPDRVGNQPQHF	TGTGCCAGCAGTCCCGACAGGGTTGGCAATCAGCCCCAGCATTTT
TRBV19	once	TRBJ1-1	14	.	CASSISGLRTEAFF	TGTGCCAGTAGTATCTCGGGACTTAGGACTGAAGCTTTCTTT
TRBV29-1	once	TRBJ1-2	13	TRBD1	CSATDRGAGGYTF	TGCAGCGCCACGGACAGGGGCGCGGGTGGCTACACCTTC
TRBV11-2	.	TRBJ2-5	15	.	CASSLAGLREETQYF	TGTGCCAGCAGCTTAGCGGGGTTGAGGGAAGAGACCCAGTACTTC
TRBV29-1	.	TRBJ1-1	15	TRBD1	CSVGTGARMNTEAFF	TGCAGCGTTGGGACAGGGGCGCGCATGAACACTGAAGCTTTCTTT
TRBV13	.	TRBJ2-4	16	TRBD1	CASSVDRGLAKNIQYF	TGTGCCAGCAGCGTAGACAGGGGGCTAGCCAAAAACATTCAGTACTTC
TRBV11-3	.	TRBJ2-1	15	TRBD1	CASSLAGTGRFEQFF	TGTGCCAGCAGCTTAGCTGGGACAGGCCGTTTTGAGCAGTTCTTC
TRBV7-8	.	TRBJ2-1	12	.	CASRDWNNEQFF	TGTGCCAGCAGGGACTGGAACAATGAGCAGTTCTTC
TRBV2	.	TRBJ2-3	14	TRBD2	CASRLAGGTDTQYF	TGTGCCAGCAGACTAGCGGGGGGGACAGATACGCAGTATTTT
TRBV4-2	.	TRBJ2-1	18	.	CASSQDLVGGQLYNEQFF	TGTGCCAGCAGCCAAGATCTTGTCGGGGGACAGTTATACAATGAGCAGTTCTTC
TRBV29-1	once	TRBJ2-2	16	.	CSVAAAGVTNTGELFF	TGCAGCGTTGCTGCAGCAGGGGTCACGAACACCGGGGAGCTGTTTTTT
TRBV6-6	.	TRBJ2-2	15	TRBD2	CASRRTSRNTGELFF	TGTGCCAGCAGGAGGACTAGCCGAAACACCGGGGAGCTGTTTTTT
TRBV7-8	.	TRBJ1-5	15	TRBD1	CASSPRTGGSQPQHF	TGTGCCAGCAGCCCTAGGACAGGGGGGAGTCAGCCCCAGCATTTT
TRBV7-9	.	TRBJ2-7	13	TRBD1	CASSPTGAYEQYF	TGTGCCAGCAGCCCGACAGGGGCCTACGAGCAGTACTTC
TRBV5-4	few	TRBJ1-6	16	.	CASSSPGRLGNSPLHF	TGTGCCAGCAGCTCGCCGGGTCGCCTCGGGAATTCACCCCTCCACTTT
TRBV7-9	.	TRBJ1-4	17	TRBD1	CASSLLNRGVGGEKLFF	TGTGCCAGCAGCTTATTGAACAGGGGAGTCGGCGGTGAAAAACTGTTTTTT
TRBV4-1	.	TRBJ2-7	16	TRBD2	CASSQASAGRGDEQYF	TGCGCCAGCAGCCAAGCGTCGGCGGGGCGGGGGGACGAGCAGTACTTC
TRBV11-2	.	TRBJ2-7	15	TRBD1	CASSSTGVLSYEQYF	TGTGCCAGCAGCTCGACAGGGGTCTTGTCCTACGAGCAGTACTTC
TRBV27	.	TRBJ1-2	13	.	CASSPSGNYGYTF	TGTGCCAGCAGTCCATCAGGGAACTATGGCTACACCTTC
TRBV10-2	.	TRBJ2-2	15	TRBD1	CASNLGQGVSGELFF	TGCGCCAGTAACTTGGGACAGGGGGTGTCCGGGGAGCTGTTTTTT
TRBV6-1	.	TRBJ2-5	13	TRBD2	CASTRTSWGTQYF	TGTGCCAGCACAAGGACTAGTTGGGGGACCCAGTACTTC
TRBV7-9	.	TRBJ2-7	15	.	CASSFRDTSYYEQYF	TGTGCCAGCAGCTTCCGGGACACGAGCTACTACGAGCAGTACTTC
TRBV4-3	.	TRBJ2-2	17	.	CASSQAVAGPNTGELFF	TGCGCCAGCAGCCAAGCCGTCGCGGGCCCGAACACCGGGGAGCTGTTTTTT
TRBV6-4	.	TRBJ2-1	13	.	CASSETSVNEQFF	TGTGCCAGCAGTGAGACCAGCGTAAATGAGCAGTTCTTC
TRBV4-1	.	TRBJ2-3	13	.	CASSQYSADTQYF	TGCGCCAGCAGCCAGTATAGCGCAGATACGCAGTATTTT
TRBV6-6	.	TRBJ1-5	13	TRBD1	CASSYDRVQPQHF	TGTGCCAGCAGTTACGACAGGGTCCAGCCCCAGCATTTT
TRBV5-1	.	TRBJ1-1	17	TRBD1	CASTPLGETGGLREAFF	TGCGCCAGCACCCCCTTGGGGGAGACAGGGGGCTTACGGGAAGCTTTCTTT
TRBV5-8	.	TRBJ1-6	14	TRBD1	CASSPGQGGSPLHF	TGTGCCAGCAGTCCGGGACAGGGTGGTTCACCCCTCCACTTT
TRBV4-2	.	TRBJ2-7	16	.	CASSQDALTGSYEQYF	TGTGCCAGCAGCCAGGATGCTCTTACGGGTTCCTACGAGCAGTACTTC
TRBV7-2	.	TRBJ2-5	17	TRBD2	CASSLSRASGGAKTQYF	TGTGCCAGCAGCTTGTCTAGAGCTAGCGGGGGGGCGAAGACCCAGTACTTC